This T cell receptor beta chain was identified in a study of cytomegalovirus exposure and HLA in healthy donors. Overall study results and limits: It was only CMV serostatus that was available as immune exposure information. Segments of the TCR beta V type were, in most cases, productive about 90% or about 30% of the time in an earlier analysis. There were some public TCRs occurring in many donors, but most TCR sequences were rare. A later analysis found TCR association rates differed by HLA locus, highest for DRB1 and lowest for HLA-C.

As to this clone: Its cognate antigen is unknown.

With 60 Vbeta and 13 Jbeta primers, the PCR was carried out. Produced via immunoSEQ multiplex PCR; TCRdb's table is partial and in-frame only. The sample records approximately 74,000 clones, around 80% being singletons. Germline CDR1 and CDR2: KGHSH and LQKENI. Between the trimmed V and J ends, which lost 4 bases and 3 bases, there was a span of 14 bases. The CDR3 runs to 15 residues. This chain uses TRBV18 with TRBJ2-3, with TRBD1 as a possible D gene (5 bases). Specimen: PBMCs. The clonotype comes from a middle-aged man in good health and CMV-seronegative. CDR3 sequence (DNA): TGTGCCAGCTCACGTAGCAGGGTGGGGACAGATACGCAGTATTTT. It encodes CASSRSRVGTDTQYF.